These 20 T cell receptor beta chains share one sample of origin, sequenced in a study of beta chain features in type 1 diabetes. Study-level findings and limits: Significant though moderate, a shortening of TCRB CDR3s appeared in all four CD4+ subsets of Type 1 diabetes patients.

Their antigens are not known. Expressed TCRB transcripts got sequenced, as all isolated RNA was reverse transcribed. Only in-frame clones appear in the TCRdb table, and some are missing; sequencing was by immunoSEQ multiplex PCR. The sample has about 360,000 clones, 10% to 15% seen once; the top ten hold 0.0095% to 0.013%. Material for sequencing was naive CD4+ T cells from blood. These receptors all come from a woman under 30 with type 1 diabetes.

This clone has more than one count but fewer than ten. This chain connects TRBV27 to TRBJ2-5; TRBD2 agrees at 13 bases. There are 17 residues in the CDR3. Germline CDR1 and CDR2: MNHEY and SMNVEV (reference sequence). The J segment lost 8 bases and the V segment lost 5 bases, leaving 14 bases of the junction unmatched. CDR3 protein: CASSHSGTSGIGGTQYF. The CDR3 nucleotides read TGTGCCAGCAGTCACTCCGGGACTAGCGGGATCGGGGGAACCCAGTACTTC.

The chain couples TRBV18 to TRBJ2-5; 7 positions match TRBD1. The germline V gene has CDR1 KGHSH and CDR2 LQKENI. V dropped 3 bases and J dropped 5; count of bases not matched to a gene: 6. This CDR3 has 14 amino acids. In DNA, the CDR3 is TGTGCCAGCTCACCGACAGGGTTCGGGGAGACCCAGTACTTC. It is translated as CASSPTGFGETQYF.

The chain recombines TRBV15 with TRBJ2-7, with TRBD1 matching 7 bases. The trim removed 3 bases at V and 0 bases at J, leaving 8 bases unmatched. The germline gives CDR1 LNHNV, CDR2 YYDKDF (reference sequence). This CDR3 comprises 16 residues. The CDR3: CATSRGLDRSSYEQYF. In DNA form, the CDR3 reads TGTGCCACCAGCAGGGGTCTGGACAGGAGCTCCTACGAGCAGTACTTC.

This clone has just a few counts. The rearrangement uses TRBV14 and TRBJ2-2, with 8 bases fitting TRBD2. Germline values: CDR1 SGHDN, CDR2 FVKESK. Unmatched junction bases numbered 2, after V lost 1 base and J lost 4 bases. This CDR3 has 15 amino acids. The CDR3 protein is CASSQVAGGTGELFF. CDR3 bases: TGTGCCAGCAGCCAAGTTGCGGGAGGCACCGGGGAGCTGTTTTTT.

The rearrangement links TRBV7-2 to TRBJ1-2; the D gene is possibly TRBD1 (5 bases). Germline V gene sequence: CDR1 SGHTA, CDR2 FQGNSA. Between the trimmed V and J ends, which lost 1 base and 5 bases, there was a span of 8 bases. This CDR3 region has 13 residues. This CDR3 is CASSLVGGYGYTF. The DNA for the CDR3 is TGTGCCAGCAGCTTAGTGGGGGGATATGGCTACACCTTC.

V is TRBV5-4 and J is TRBJ2-1, with D possibly being TRBD2 (6 bases). CDR1 and CDR2 from the germline V gene are SGHNT and YYREEE (reference sequence). The ends were cut back, 2 bases at V and 0 bases at J, with 15 bases in the middle. The CDR3 sequence is 17 residues long. CDR3 region: CASSFSLAVLSYNEQFF. The CDR3, as DNA: TGTGCCAGCAGCTTCTCATTAGCGGTACTCTCCTACAATGAGCAGTTCTTC.

This rearrangement joins TRBV10-3 to TRBJ1-2; TRBD1 matches at 8 bases. V gave up 11 bases and J gave up 4 bases; unmatched junction bases: 6. CDR3 size: 12 residues. The germline V gene encodes CDR1 ENHRY and CDR2 SYGVKD. This chain's CDR3 is CASTGTGYGYTF. For the CDR3, the DNA is TGTGCCTCCACCGGGACAGGCTATGGCTACACCTTC.

J is TRBJ2-7 and V is TRBV11-2; D might be TRBD1 (5 bases). Germline-derived CDR1 and CDR2 are SGHAT and FQNNGV. Trimming left V 1 base short and J 0 bases short, with 7 bases between. The CDR3 consists of 14 residues. The CDR3 DNA sequence: TGTGCCAGCAGCTTAGCGCAGGGCTCCTACGAGCAGTACTTC. Translating gives CASSLAQGSYEQYF.

The chain joins TRBV2 to TRBJ1-1; possible D gene TRBD1, 6 bases. Trimming shortened V by 5 bases and J by 1 base, and 11 bases separated the two germline ends. Germline lookup yields CDR1 SNHLY and CDR2 FYNNEI. This CDR3 is 14 amino acids long. The chain's CDR3 is CASSLAGENTEAFF. In DNA, the CDR3 is TGTGCCAGCAGTTTGGCAGGGGAGAACACTGAAGCTTTCTTT.

Turning to this clone: Other DNA sequences in this specimen translate into the identical CDR3. This chain links TRBV30 with TRBJ1-5; D ambiguous. From germline, CDR1 is GTSNPN and CDR2 SVGIG (reference sequence). The CDR3 sequence is 13 residues long. The V and J ends lost 0 bases and 3 bases respectively, with 6 bases between them. CDR3 sequence reads: CAWSVRVNQPQHF. The CDR3 DNA sequence: TGTGCCTGGAGTGTACGGGTCAATCAGCCCCAGCATTTT.

This chain uses TRBV5-1 with TRBJ2-1, with D possibly matching TRBD2 (6 bases). Trimming took off 3 bases at V and 1 base at J, with 8 bases between the two ends. The CDR3 loop spans 14 amino acids. Germline CDR1 reads SGHRS; CDR2 reads YFSETQ. In DNA, the CDR3 is TGCGCCAGCAGCTCCCGGGGGTCCTACAATGAGCAGTTCTTC. As protein: CASSSRGSYNEQFF.

This sequence joins TRBV28 and TRBJ2-7; D is possibly TRBD1 (5 bases). Trimming took 2 bases from V and 3 from J, leaving 11 bases between them. There are 14 residues in the CDR3. Germline V gives CDR1 MDHEN, CDR2 SYDVKM. CDR3 region: CASSLQGLGYEQYF. The CDR3 bases are TGTGCCAGCAGTTTACAGGGTTTGGGCTACGAGCAGTACTTC.

This clone occurred once. This sequence joins TRBV5-1 and TRBJ2-7; maybe TRBD2 (5 bases). With 0 bases removed from V and 4 bases from J, the gap between germline ends came to 14 bases. Germline V gene sequence: CDR1 SGHRS, CDR2 YFSETQ. The length of the CDR3 is 15 residues. The CDR3 region has the DNA TGCGCCAGCAGCTTGGCCGCGGGTGGATTATACGAGCAGTACTTC. It yields the protein CASSLAAGGLYEQYF.

This clone was counted only a few times. The chain couples TRBV27 to TRBJ1-2, with D hard to call. Germline CDR1 reads MNHEY; CDR2 reads SMNVEV (reference sequence). This CDR3 has 13 residues. Between the trimmed V and J ends, which lost 5 bases and 6 bases, there was a span of 13 bases. The CDR3 loop is CASSRWALDGYTF. Written as DNA, the CDR3 is TGTGCCAGCAGTAGGTGGGCCTTGGATGGCTACACCTTC.

A few counts support this clone. This chain connects TRBV4-3 to TRBJ2-3; TRBD2 might be the D (5 bases). The V end was cut by 0 bases, the J end by 1 base, with 8 bases between. The germline CDR1 and CDR2 sequences are LGHNA and YSLEER. The CDR3 spans 15 residues. The CDR3, as DNA: TGCGCCAGCAGCCAAGATCCCGGGGGCACAGATACGCAGTATTTT. Translating it yields CASSQDPGGTDTQYF.

This clone was seen more than once but under ten times. J is TRBJ2-5 and V is TRBV5-6, with 7 bases aligning to TRBD2. CDR3 length: 15 residues. Germline CDR1 reads SGHDT; CDR2 reads YYEEEE. V lost 4 bases to trimming and J lost 7 bases; unmatched junction nucleotides: 13. The CDR3 region has the DNA TGTGCCAGCAGCCCGGAACTGGCCCAGCGGGGGACCCAGTACTTC. It specifies CASSPELAQRGTQYF.

The J gene is TRBJ2-5, the V gene TRBV19, with D possibly TRBD2 on 5 matching bases. The CDR3 covers 13 residues. Germline V gene data show CDR1 as LNHDA and CDR2 as SQIVND (reference sequence). V was trimmed by 4 bases and J by 1 base, leaving 7 bases between them. The CDR3 DNA follows: TGTGCCAGTAGTACCGGGGTCCAAGAGACCCAGTACTTC. As protein: CASSTGVQETQYF.

There are a few counts of this clone. CDR3 region: CASSLMSEAFF. For the CDR3, the DNA is TGTGCCAGCAGTTTAATGAGTGAAGCTTTCTTT. The gene calls are TRBV28 and TRBJ1-1; no reliable D call. The CDR3 is 11 residues long. V lost 2 bases and J 7 bases, leaving 5 bases between the germline ends. Germline-derived CDR1 and CDR2 are MDHEN and SYDVKM.

The rearrangement joins TRBV7-9 to TRBJ2-7, with D tentatively TRBD2 (5 bases). CDR3 size: 18 residues. The ends were cut back, 2 bases at V and 0 bases at J, with 20 bases in the middle. Per the germline V gene, CDR1 is SEHNR and CDR2 is FQNEAQ (reference sequence). Here the CDR3 DNA reads TGTGCCAGCAGCTTAAGAGGTAGAGCGGAGAATTTCTCCTACGAGCAGTACTTC. Translation: CASSLRGRAENFSYEQYF.

This clone was counted between two and nine times. CDR3 bases: TGTGCCAGCAGCCCTACCGGGACTAGCGGGAACAATGAGCAGTTCTTC. It encodes CASSPTGTSGNNEQFF. The genes are TRBV14 and TRBJ2-1; TRBD2 matches at 13 bases. The CDR3 consists of 16 residues. Trimming removed 4 bases from V and 5 bases from J; junction bases left unmatched: 5. CDR1 SGHDN and CDR2 FVKESK come from the germline V gene.